These T cell receptor beta chains were read from a single sample in a study of blood T cells in healthy people across ages. Each CDR3 protein gets one entry after TCRdb re-called the 5' RACE reads with MiXCR. The table shows about 1 million distinct CDR3 sequences, with around 43% occurring only once. What was sequenced was blood. Receptors were obtained from a woman aged 55-75 years in good health. The CDR3 runs from the conserved cysteine through the conserved F or W. The D gene is left open where the match is weak. Clone size is given for some rows only: seen once, a few or many times, or a class if the clone is expanded.

D gene: TRBD2; J gene: TRBJ2-5; V gene: TRBV20-1; clone size: NA; CDR3 DNA: TGCAGTGCTAGCCCCGGGACTAGCGGCGCCAGGGAGCAGTACTTC; CDR3 protein: CSASPGTSGAREQYF
D gene: NA; J gene: TRBJ2-7; V gene: TRBV6-2/TRBV6-3; clone size: NA; CDR3 DNA: TGTGCCAGCAGTTACGAGGGATACAATGAGCAGTACTTC; CDR3 protein: CASSYEGYNEQYF
D gene: TRBD2; J gene: TRBJ2-7; V gene: TRBV7-9; clone size: NA; CDR3 DNA: TGTGCCAGCAGCTCAAGACTAGCCCTCTACGAGCAGTACTTC; CDR3 protein: CASSSRLALYEQYF
D gene: TRBD1; J gene: TRBJ2-3; V gene: TRBV28; clone size: NA; CDR3 DNA: TGTGCCAGCAGTTTATCGGGACAGGGGTCAGATACGCAGTATTTT; CDR3 protein: CASSLSGQGSDTQYF
D gene: NA; J gene: TRBJ1-4; V gene: TRBV28; clone size: few; CDR3 DNA: TGTGCCAGCAGTTTAGGGCAGGTGGGCGAAAAACTGTTTTTT; CDR3 protein: CASSLGQVGEKLFF
D gene: NA; J gene: TRBJ2-3; V gene: TRBV12-3/TRBV12-4; clone size: few; CDR3 DNA: TGTGCCAGCAGCCGACTAGTGGATACGCAGTATTTT; CDR3 protein: CASSRLVDTQYF
D gene: TRBD2; J gene: TRBJ2-3; V gene: TRBV9; clone size: few; CDR3 DNA: TGTGCCAGCAGCGTATATTCCGGGACTAGCGGGACAGATACGCAGTATTTT; CDR3 protein: CASSVYSGTSGTDTQYF
D gene: TRBD1; J gene: TRBJ1-2; V gene: TRBV5-5; clone size: NA; CDR3 DNA: TGTGCCAGCAGCTTAAGAGGGGGCGCGCATGGCTACACCTTC; CDR3 protein: CASSLRGGAHGYTF
D gene: TRBD2; J gene: TRBJ2-5; V gene: TRBV5-1; clone size: NA; CDR3 DNA: TGCGCCAGCAGCATCAGCGGGAGAGGGAGTGAGCAGTACTTC; CDR3 protein: CASSISGRGSEQYF
D gene: TRBD1; J gene: TRBJ2-1; V gene: TRBV5-5; clone size: few; CDR3 DNA: TGTGCCAGCAGCTTGGATGCGACAGGGTACAATGAGCAGTTCTTC; CDR3 protein: CASSLDATGYNEQFF
D gene: TRBD2; J gene: TRBJ2-7; V gene: TRBV9; clone size: NA; CDR3 DNA: TGTGCCAGCAGCGTAGGTTCTAGCGGAGCAGCCTACGAGCAGTACTTC; CDR3 protein: CASSVGSSGAAYEQYF
D gene: TRBD2; J gene: TRBJ2-7; V gene: TRBV30; clone size: NA; CDR3 DNA: TGTGCCTGGAGAGGACTAGCGGGAGGAGGGGAGCAGTACTTC; CDR3 protein: CAWRGLAGGGEQYF
D gene: TRBD1; J gene: TRBJ2-1; V gene: TRBV27; clone size: few; CDR3 DNA: TGTGCCAGCAGTTTATCCGGGACAGGGATCTACAATGAGCAGTTCTTC; CDR3 protein: CASSLSGTGIYNEQFF
D gene: NA; J gene: TRBJ2-7; V gene: TRBV20-1; clone size: few; CDR3 DNA: TGCAGTGCTAGCAACAGGGGACTCTACGAGCAGTACTTC; CDR3 protein: CSASNRGLYEQYF
D gene: NA; J gene: TRBJ2-7; V gene: TRBV27; clone size: NA; CDR3 DNA: TGTGCCAGCAGCCCCCCCCTCCGGGACACCCCCTACGAGCAGTACTTC; CDR3 protein: CASSPPLRDTPYEQYF
D gene: NA; J gene: TRBJ1-5; V gene: TRBV10-3; clone size: few; CDR3 DNA: TGTGCCATCAGTGAGTCGACCCATTCCAGTCAGCCCCAGCATTTT; CDR3 protein: CAISESTHSSQPQHF
D gene: NA; J gene: TRBJ2-7; V gene: TRBV2; clone size: NA; CDR3 DNA: TGTGCCAGCAGTGAGCTAGTAGGGAAGCGGGAGCAGTACTTC; CDR3 protein: CASSELVGKREQYF